These T cell receptor beta chains were read from a single sample in a study of T cells in Graves' hyperthyroidism and ophthalmopathy. Using its own MiXCR run on the multiplex PCR reads, TCRdb lists one record per CDR3 protein. The sample shows approximately 690,000 distinct CDR3 sequences, roughly 14% of them seen only once. The sequencing input was blood. The receptors were gathered from a woman between 50 and 59 years old with Graves' ophthalmopathy. Each CDR3 is given without its conserved first and last residue.

TRBV7-2	TRBJ2-1	ASSLLRDSYEQF
TRBV4-2	TRBJ1-2	ASSQESTNYGYT
TRBV12-3/TRBV12-4	TRBJ2-6	ASSFLVGANVLT
TRBV18	TRBJ1-5	ASSPPGQRGNQPQH
TRBV29-1	TRBJ1-1	SVVRPESAF
TRBV10-3	TRBJ2-1	AISELLHNEQF
TRBV3-1	TRBJ2-7	ASSQDPGPNYEQY
TRBV20-1	TRBJ2-3	SASPRDTDTQY
TRBV15	TRBJ2-3	ATSRRGTSPDTQY
TRBV20-1	TRBJ1-5	SALGTAYSNQPQH
TRBV5-6	TRBJ2-7	ASSVQGFASYEQY
TRBV3-1	TRBJ2-7	ASSPPRPEGSYEQY
TRBV12-3/TRBV12-4	TRBJ1-1	ASSLIQTEAF
TRBV12-3/TRBV12-4	TRBJ2-7	ASSLVVEGRGKQY
TRBV30	TRBJ2-7	AWSAGNLYEQY
TRBV12-3/TRBV12-4	TRBJ2-3	ASSLGGWGTDTQY
TRBV7-2	TRBJ2-7	ASRAGGMSSEQY
TRBV28	TRBJ1-1	ASSPPRGWNTEAF
TRBV11-2	TRBJ2-7	ASSDPTVAAYEQY
TRBV4-3	TRBJ2-1	ASSQRLARKYNEQF
TRBV29-1	TRBJ1-2	SVVQGSTYGYT
TRBV5-1	TRBJ2-2	ASSLASIDRGLNTGELF